This section outlines one TCR beta chain sequence together with its context. The data belong to a study of response to subunit inactivated influenza vaccine. V lost 0 bases to trimming and J lost 15 bases, with 15 bases between them. CDR1 is MGHRA and CDR2 is YSYEKL in the germline V gene. The CDR3 is made up of 13 amino acids. TCRdb reprocessed the RT-PCR reads with MiXCR, giving one entry per CDR3 protein. The sample contains approximately 250,000 distinct CDR3 sequences, 12% of which appear only once. The starting material was non-naive T cells sorted from PBMCs, obtained about 14 days before vaccination. The sequence derives from a man over 45 who received an inactivated influenza vaccine. This chain connects TRBV4-1 to TRBJ1-5, with TRBD1 as a possible D gene (5 bases). Here the CDR3 reads CASSQELGGGMHF. The CDR3 DNA sequence: TGCGCCAGCAGCCAAGAACTGGGGGGAGGTATGCATTTT.